This T cell receptor beta chain was documented in a study of cytomegalovirus exposure and HLA in healthy donors (dated by TCRdb to the late 2010s). Study-level background: An earlier analysis of some 500 of the donors reported approximately 300 Gb of sequence data and approximately 110 million unique TCR beta sequences from roughly 180 million T cells. The number of typed donors differed by locus: about 620-640 for A, B, C, DRB1 and DQB1; some 500 for DQA1; some 610 for DPA1; and some 430 for DPB1. Class I and class II HLA loci were covered by the typing at four-digit resolution. Rather than drawing on any new phenotypic data, the later analysis identified candidate immune exposures from TCR beta sequences and the way those sequences occurred across donors. An early release that covered roughly 600 HLA-typed donors contained about 300 gigabases of sequencing data and about 93 million unique TCR sequences. Among several hundred genotyped donors of the cohort, an average of approximately 200,000 unique TCR beta nucleotide sequences was sequenced per donor, of which roughly 17% were non-productive. Along with the 666-subject first cohort, a separate validation cohort of 120 different subjects was used. In a later genetic analysis, genome-wide SNP genotypes for about 65% of the roughly 670 donors were used, and that subset was treated as a discovery cohort. The study used immunosequencing to profile the T cell repertoires of more than 650 subjects and linked those repertoires to cytomegalovirus serostatus. Every discovery cohort repertoire had been produced on one sequencing platform. The aim of the study was to test whether cataloging public T cell receptors could identify signatures of past pathogen exposure. Donor age, sex, ethnicity and CMV serostatus were compiled alongside the repertoire data. A later analysis re-examined previously published TCR beta repertoires from about 700 donors and added high-resolution HLA genotyping to investigate patterns of TCR occurrence. An earlier analysis of several hundred of the donors used high-throughput TCR beta sequencing to judge whether each TCR beta V gene segment behaved as functional or pseudogenic. High-throughput TCR immunosequencing, statistical association of individual TCRs with disease status, and machine learning were combined to predict cytomegalovirus infection status. Of the approximately 400 genotyped donors, approximately 81% were placed in the genetic ancestry cluster associated with self-reported Caucasian donors. Four or five DR-DQ haplotypes were handled as single units for association and clustering, since linkage in the cohort was strong.

CDR1 and CDR2 were assigned from the germline V gene as SGDLS and YYNGEE. Including the terminal cysteine and phenylalanine, the CDR3 comprises 15 residues. The entry retains the CDR3 DNA only, 45 bases that are in frame from base 1. V and J lose 1 base and 2 bases, and a span of 13 bases separates them. In the case of this clone: Its antigen specificity is not known. Base quality data are lacking; no much larger clone is found one base away.

Receptor amplification or capture employed the immunoSEQ multiplex PCR assay. The multiplex PCR relied on a mix of 60 forward primers for TCR Vbeta segments and 13 reverse primers for TCR Jbeta segments. The CDR3 region of rearranged TCR beta genes was amplified from genomic DNA by a multiplex PCR assay. The amplified TCR beta libraries were sequenced on the Illumina HiSeq System as 87-base-pair reads. The published analysis was carried out like this. Across the 500 to 850 repertoires, a later analysis counted around 80 million unique TCR beta chains, around 11 million of which were shared by at least two donors. Raw reads were error-corrected and collapsed into unique sequences by a nearest-neighbor algorithm in which closely related sequences were merged to remove PCR and sequencing errors. To assign V, D and J gene segments, CDR3 sequences were aligned to IMGT reference sequences. Each retained sequence needed at least a six-nucleotide match to both a V gene segment and a J gene segment. A rearrangement was called productive if the CDR3 had no stop codons and remained in frame with V and J, and every other rearrangement was called non-productive. CDR3 was defined according to IMGT convention as the region running from the second conserved V-encoded cysteine to the conserved J-encoded phenylalanine. In an earlier analysis of more than 550 of the donors, sequences lacking an unambiguous match to a single V gene segment were excluded. In an earlier analysis of 587 of the donors, V segments were called functional above 56.7% productive rearrangements and were called segregating when the between-donor standard deviation exceeded 5%. A statistical classification framework was built to diagnose cytomegalovirus status from the catalog of TCR beta chain sequences. In a later analysis, TCR nucleotide sequences were compared against IMGT/GENE-DB human TR gene sequences so that V and J genes could be assigned. In a later analysis, CDR3 sequences and most-parsimonious VDJ recombination scenarios were assigned using the TCRdist pipeline. In a later analysis, every TCR beta chain was defined by the combination of its CDR3 amino acid sequence and its V-gene family, and reads without a unique V-gene family were dropped. To address suspected cross-contamination and a sequencing artifact, a later analysis removed 592 highly shared, low-generation-probability nucleotide sequences. A later analysis calculated a clonal expansion index for each public chain from normalized within-repertoire ranks of inferred template counts. Generation probabilities in a later analysis came from a VDJ recombination model fitted to out-of-frame rearrangements, and those results were checked against IGoR. Hypergeometric tests were used in a later analysis to score TCR-TCR, TCR-HLA and TCR-CMV co-occurrence, with a repertoire-size bias correction applied to the TCR pairs. A later analysis estimated false discovery rates by permuting HLA or CMV assignments 20 times. In a later analysis, co-occurring TCRs were grouped using DBSCAN, and TCRdist sequence similarity was added for clustering within HLA-allele-positive subsets. For co-occurrence clustering, repertoires with fewer than 30,000 or more than 120,000 public chains were excluded, along with five or six repertoires with anomalous nucleotide sharing. Drawn from immuneACCESS, this table holds only the in-frame rearrangements with V and J called that TCRdb kept. Clones are partly lost; checked studies trace under half to an unresolved V gene and leave the rest unexplained. V, J and clone size were drawn from that table, and D and trimming were deduced from the DNA. The sample includes around 170,000 clones, with roughly 78% observed a single time. The ten most abundant clones make up 1% of the sample.

Beyond this particular receptor, the publication reports: A later genetic analysis associated a missense DCLRE1C variant with V-gene and J-gene trimming of TCR beta chains, and an independent cohort replicated the association. According to the authors, the approach could potentially be generalized to other disease states and immunological phenotypes. A further reported finding was that TCR beta sequences accurately predicted the HLA-A and HLA-B alleles for most subjects in the first cohort. Because HLA typing was missing for some donors at each locus, association tests included only the typed subset. According to a later analysis, TCR association rates differed among HLA loci, with DRB1 alleles showing the most associated TCRs and HLA-C alleles showing the fewest. When HLA alleles, especially DR and DQ, strongly co-occurred, attributing TCR associations to individual alleles was difficult. The earlier analysis of approximately 590 of the donors excluded roughly 16 rarely observed V segments, including chromosome 9 orphons, because counts were too low. The classifier was reported to diagnose cytomegalovirus status with high specificity and sensitivity in both the original cohort and the validation cohort. At a false discovery rate of 0.05, a later analysis linked 15,000 to 20,000 TCR beta sequences to specific HLA alleles. A group of highly shared sequence variants was considered likely to be a technical artifact of the sequencing pipeline. While some public TCRs were present in many individuals, most TCR sequences turned up only very rarely across donors. Linkage disequilibrium might explain the correlated functional status among segregating V segments, but an unknown experimental factor could not be ruled out. Only TCR beta chains were sequenced in this cohort, and the absence of alpha or paired-chain data limited detectable features. Compared with the 666-donor mean, donors in an Asian-associated ancestry cluster had fewer N-insertions in productive TCRs, according to a later genetic analysis. Some IMGT-functional V segments, including TRBV6-2 and TRBV6-3, could not be distinguished by the 87-base-pair reads and were therefore excluded. Broadly in line with IMGT annotations, most TCR beta V segments showed up in productive rearrangements about 87% or about 30% of the time in an earlier analysis of 587 of the donors. A later analysis found that HLA-associated TCR beta chains were more clonally expanded and had lower generation probabilities than equally common non-associated chains. Roughly uniform sequencing depth across donors was assumed in presence/absence analyses, although this assumption may not hold. A later analysis found that most CMV-associated TCR beta chains appeared HLA-restricted, with HLA associations seemingly driven largely by CMV exposure. CMV serostatus was the only immune exposure information available for the cohort. The study listed around 160 TCR beta chains as associated with cytomegalovirus. Several of the top co-occurrence clusters appeared to be linked to parvovirus B19, influenza, CMV and Epstein-Barr virus, according to a later analysis. In vitro tests confirmed that a few of the cytomegalovirus-associated TCR beta chains recognize cytomegalovirus antigens.

The cohort comprised some 730 healthy bone marrow donors. At the time of sampling, all cohort members were nominally healthy, though unrecorded immune exposures were likely present. The donor was CMV seropositive and was included in the group of 270 or so seropositive cohort members. A peripheral blood sample was collected from each donor, and TCR beta sequencing was performed on peripheral blood mononuclear cells. Genomic DNA was extracted from the blood cell samples with the Qiagen DNeasy Blood Extraction Kit. The source of this sequence is a woman aged 45-59 years in good health and CMV-seropositive. Input material: PBMCs. The rearrangement combines TRBV9 with TRBJ2-7, with TRBD1 as a weak D call on 6 bases. Here the CDR3 is given as CASSVRPGTTYEQYF. The nucleotide sequence is given as TGTGCCAGCAGCGTAAGGCCAGGGACAACCTACGAGCAGTACTTC.